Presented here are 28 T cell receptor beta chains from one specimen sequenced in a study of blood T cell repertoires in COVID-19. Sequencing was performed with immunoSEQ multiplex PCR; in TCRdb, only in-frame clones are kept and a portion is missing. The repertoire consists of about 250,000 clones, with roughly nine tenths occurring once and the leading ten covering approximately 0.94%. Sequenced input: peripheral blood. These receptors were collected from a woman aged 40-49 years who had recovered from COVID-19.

The CDR3 sequence: CASTSGEALYNEQFF. The CDR3 DNA sequence: TGTGCCAGCACGTCGGGGGAGGCTCTCTACAATGAGCAGTTCTTC. The chain has TRBV11-3 and TRBJ2-1, with D perhaps matching TRBD2 (6 bases). This CDR3 is built from 15 residues. From germline, CDR1 is SGHNT and CDR2 YENEEA. Trimming took off 7 bases at V and 3 bases at J, with 16 bases between the two ends. Supplemented by reference TRBV11-3 and TRBJ2-1, the full variable domain reads EAGVVQSPRYKIIEKKQPVAFWCNPISGHNTLYWYLQNLGQGPELLIRYENEEAVDDSQLPKDRFSAERLKGVDSTLKIQPAELGDSAVYLCASTSGEALYNEQFFGPGTRLTVL.

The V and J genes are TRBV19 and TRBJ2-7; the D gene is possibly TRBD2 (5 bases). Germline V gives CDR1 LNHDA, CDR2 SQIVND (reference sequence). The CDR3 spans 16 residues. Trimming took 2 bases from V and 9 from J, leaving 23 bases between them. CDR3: CASSISAAGALISQYF. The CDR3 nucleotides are TGTGCCAGTAGTATATCGGCGGCGGGCGCACTGATCTCGCAGTACTTC.

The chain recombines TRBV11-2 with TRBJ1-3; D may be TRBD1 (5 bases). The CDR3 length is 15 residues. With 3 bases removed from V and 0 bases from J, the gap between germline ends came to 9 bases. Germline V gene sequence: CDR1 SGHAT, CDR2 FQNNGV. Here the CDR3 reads CASSLGGFSGNTIYF. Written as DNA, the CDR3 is TGTGCCAGCAGCTTGGGGGGGTTCTCTGGAAACACCATATATTTT.

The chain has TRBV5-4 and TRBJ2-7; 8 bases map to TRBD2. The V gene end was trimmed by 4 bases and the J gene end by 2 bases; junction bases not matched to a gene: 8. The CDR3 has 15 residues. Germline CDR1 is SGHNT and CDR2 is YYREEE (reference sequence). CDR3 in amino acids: CASSPSSGGPYEQYF. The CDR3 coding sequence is TGTGCCAGCAGCCCTTCCAGCGGGGGCCCCTACGAGCAGTACTTC.

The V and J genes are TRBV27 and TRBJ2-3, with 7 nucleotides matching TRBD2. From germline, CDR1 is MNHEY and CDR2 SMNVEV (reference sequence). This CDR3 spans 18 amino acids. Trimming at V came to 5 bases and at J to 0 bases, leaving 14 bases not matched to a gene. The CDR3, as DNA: TGTGCCAGCAGTCTTCTCCTGAAACCAGCGGGGAGCACAGATACGCAGTATTTT. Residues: CASSLLLKPAGSTDTQYF.

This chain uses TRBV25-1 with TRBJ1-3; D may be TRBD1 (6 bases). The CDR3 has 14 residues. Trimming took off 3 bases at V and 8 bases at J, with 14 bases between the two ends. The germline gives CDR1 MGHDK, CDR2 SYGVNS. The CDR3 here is CASSESRGEYTIYF. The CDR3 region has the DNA TGTGCCAGCAGTGAGAGCAGGGGTGAGTACACCATATATTTT. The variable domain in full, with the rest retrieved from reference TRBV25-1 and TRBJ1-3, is EADIYQTPRYLVIGTGKKITLECSQTMGHDKMYWYQQDPGMELHLIHYSYGVNSTEKGDLSSESTVSRIRTEHFPLTLESARPSHTSQYLCASSESRGEYTIYFGEGSWLTVV.

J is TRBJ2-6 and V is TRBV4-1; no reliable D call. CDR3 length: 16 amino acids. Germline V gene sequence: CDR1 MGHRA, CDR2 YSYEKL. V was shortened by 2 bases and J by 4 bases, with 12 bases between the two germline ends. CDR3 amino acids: CASSQQRVVGANVLTF. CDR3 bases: TGCGCCAGCAGCCAACAACGGGTAGTGGGGGCCAACGTCCTGACTTTC.

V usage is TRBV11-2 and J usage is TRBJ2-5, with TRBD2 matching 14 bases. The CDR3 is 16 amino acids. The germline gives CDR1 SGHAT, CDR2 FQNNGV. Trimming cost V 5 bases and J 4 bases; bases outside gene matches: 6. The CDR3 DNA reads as TGTGCCAGCAGCCTGGGACTAGCGGGAGTGACAGAGACCCAGTACTTC. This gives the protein CASSLGLAGVTETQYF. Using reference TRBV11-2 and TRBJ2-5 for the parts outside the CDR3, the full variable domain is EAGVAQSPRYKIIEKRQSVAFWCNPISGHATLYWYQQILGQGPKLLIQFQNNGVVDDSQLPKDRFSAERLKGVDSTLKIQPAKLEDSAVYLCASSLGLAGVTETQYFGPGTRLLVL.

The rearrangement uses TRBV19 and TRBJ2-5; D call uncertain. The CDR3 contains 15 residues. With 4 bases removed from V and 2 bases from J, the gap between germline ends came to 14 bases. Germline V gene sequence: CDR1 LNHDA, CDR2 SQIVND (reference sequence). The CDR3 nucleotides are TGTGCCAGTAGTAACTCCGGCACGACTCAAGAGACCCAGTACTTC. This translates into CASSNSGTTQETQYF.

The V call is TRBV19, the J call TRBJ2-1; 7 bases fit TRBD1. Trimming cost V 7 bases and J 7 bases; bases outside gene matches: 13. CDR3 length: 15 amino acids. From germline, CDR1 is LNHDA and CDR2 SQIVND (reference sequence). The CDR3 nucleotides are TGTGCCAGTACCCTCGGGCAGGGGGAGTATAATGAGCAGTTCTTC. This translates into CASTLGQGEYNEQFF.

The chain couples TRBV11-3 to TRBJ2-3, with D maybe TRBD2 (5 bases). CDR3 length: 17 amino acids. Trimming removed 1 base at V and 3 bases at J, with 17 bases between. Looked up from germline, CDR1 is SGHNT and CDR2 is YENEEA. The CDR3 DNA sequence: TGTGCCAGCAGCTTAGGGGCACTAGTCGATGGGACAGATACGCAGTATTTT. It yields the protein CASSLGALVDGTDTQYF.

CDR3 bases: TGCAGCGGTTTTTCGGGGGATCCCTACGAGCAGTACTTC. It encodes CSGFSGDPYEQYF. The chain employs TRBV29-1 and TRBJ2-7, with D possibly being TRBD2 (6 bases). The germline V and J ends were trimmed by 7 bases and 2 bases, with 15 bases remaining between them. CDR1 and CDR2 from the germline V gene are SQVTM and ANQGSEA. The CDR3 loop spans 13 amino acids.

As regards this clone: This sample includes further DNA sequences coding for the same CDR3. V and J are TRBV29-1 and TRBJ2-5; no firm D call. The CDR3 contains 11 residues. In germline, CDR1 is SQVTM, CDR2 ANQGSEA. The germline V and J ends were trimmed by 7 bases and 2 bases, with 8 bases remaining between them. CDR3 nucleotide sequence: TGCAGCGCAGGAGAGCAAGAGACCCAGTACTTC. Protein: CSAGEQETQYF.

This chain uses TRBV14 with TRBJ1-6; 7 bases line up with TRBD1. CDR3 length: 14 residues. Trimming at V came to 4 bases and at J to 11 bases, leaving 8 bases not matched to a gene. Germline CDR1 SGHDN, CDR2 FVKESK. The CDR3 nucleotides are TGTGCCAGCAGCCTTCTGACAGGGCTGACACCCCTCCACTTT. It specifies CASSLLTGLTPLHF.

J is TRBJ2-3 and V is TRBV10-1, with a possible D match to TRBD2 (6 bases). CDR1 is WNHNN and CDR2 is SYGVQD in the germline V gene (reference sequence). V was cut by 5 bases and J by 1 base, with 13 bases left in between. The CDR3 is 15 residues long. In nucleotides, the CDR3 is TGCGCCAGCAGTCAGGACTATGTCGGCACAGATACGCAGTATTTT. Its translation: CASSQDYVGTDTQYF.

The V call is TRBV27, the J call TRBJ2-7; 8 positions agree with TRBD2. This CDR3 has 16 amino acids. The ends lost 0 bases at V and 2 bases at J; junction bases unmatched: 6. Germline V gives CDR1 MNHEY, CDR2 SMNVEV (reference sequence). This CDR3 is CASSLSPTSGPYEQYF. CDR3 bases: TGTGCCAGCAGTTTATCGCCAACTAGCGGCCCCTACGAGCAGTACTTC.

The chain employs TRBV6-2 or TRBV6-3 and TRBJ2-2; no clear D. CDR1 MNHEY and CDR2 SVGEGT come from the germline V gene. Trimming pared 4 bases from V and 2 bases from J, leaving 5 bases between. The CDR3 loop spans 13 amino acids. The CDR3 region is CASSSQNTGELFF. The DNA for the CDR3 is TGTGCCAGCAGTTCACAAAACACCGGGGAGCTGTTTTTT.

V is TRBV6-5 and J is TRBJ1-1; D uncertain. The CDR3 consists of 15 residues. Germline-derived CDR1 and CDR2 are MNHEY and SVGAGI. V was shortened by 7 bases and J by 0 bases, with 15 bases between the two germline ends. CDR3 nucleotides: TGTGCCAGCACCAAAAACTGGGGAGTGAACACTGAAGCTTTCTTT. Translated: CASTKNWGVNTEAFF.

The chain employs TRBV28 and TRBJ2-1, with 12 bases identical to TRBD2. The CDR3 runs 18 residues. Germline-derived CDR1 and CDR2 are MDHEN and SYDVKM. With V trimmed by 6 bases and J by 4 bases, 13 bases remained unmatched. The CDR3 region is CASSPTSGRAEKYNEQFF. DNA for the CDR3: TGTGCCAGCAGCCCGACTAGCGGGAGAGCCGAAAAATACAATGAGCAGTTCTTC.

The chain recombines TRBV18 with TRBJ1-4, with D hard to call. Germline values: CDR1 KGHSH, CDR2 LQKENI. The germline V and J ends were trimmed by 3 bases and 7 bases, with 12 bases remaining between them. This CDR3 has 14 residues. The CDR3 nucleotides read TGTGCCAGCTCACCTCTCGTCACGGTTGAAAAACTGTTTTTT. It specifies CASSPLVTVEKLFF.

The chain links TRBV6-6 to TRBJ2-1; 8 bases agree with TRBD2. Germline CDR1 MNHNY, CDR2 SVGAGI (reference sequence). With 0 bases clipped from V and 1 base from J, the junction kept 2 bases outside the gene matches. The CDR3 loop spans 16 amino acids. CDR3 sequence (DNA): TGTGCCAGCAGTTACTCCGGGAGGGATTCCTACAATGAGCAGTTCTTC. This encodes CASSYSGRDSYNEQFF.

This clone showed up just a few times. The CDR3 spells CASSPRNTEAFF. The CDR3, as DNA: TGTGCCAGCAGCCCCAGAAACACTGAAGCTTTCTTT. The chain employs TRBV6-5 and TRBJ1-1; no definite D call. Trimming pared 6 bases from V and 2 bases from J, leaving 7 bases between. The CDR3 has 12 amino acids. In germline, CDR1 is MNHEY, CDR2 SVGAGI.

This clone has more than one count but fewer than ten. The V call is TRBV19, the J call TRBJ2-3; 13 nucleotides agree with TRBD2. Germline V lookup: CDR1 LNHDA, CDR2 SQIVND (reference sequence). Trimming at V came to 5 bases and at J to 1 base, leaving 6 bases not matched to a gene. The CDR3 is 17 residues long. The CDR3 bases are TGTGCCAGTAGTTTGGGGACTAGCGGGGCCCGCACAGATACGCAGTATTTT. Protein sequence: CASSLGTSGARTDTQYF.

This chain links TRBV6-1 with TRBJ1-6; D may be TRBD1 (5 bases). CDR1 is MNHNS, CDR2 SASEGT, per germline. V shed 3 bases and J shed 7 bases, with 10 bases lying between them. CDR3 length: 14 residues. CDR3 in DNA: TGTGCCAGCAGTGATGCGGGACGGAATTCACCCCTCCACTTT. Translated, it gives CASSDAGRNSPLHF.

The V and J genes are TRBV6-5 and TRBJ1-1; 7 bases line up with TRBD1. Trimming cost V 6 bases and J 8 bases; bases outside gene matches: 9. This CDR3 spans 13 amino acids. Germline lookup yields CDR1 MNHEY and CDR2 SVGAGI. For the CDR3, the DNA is TGTGCCAGCAGGGACAGGTCGTCCCTCGAAGCTTTCTTT. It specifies CASRDRSSLEAFF.

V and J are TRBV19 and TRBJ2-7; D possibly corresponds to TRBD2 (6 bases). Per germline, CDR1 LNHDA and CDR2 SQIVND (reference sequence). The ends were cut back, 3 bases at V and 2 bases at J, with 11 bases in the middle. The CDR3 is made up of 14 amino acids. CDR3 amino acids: CASSMGLTTYEQYF. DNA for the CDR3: TGTGCCAGTAGTATGGGACTCACTACCTACGAGCAGTACTTC. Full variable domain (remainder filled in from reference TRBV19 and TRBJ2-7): DGGITQSPKYLFRKEGQNVTLSCEQNLNHDAMYWYRQDPGQGLRLIYYSQIVNDFQKGDIAEGYSVSREKKESFPLTVTSAQKNPTAFYLCASSMGLTTYEQYFGPGTRLTVT.

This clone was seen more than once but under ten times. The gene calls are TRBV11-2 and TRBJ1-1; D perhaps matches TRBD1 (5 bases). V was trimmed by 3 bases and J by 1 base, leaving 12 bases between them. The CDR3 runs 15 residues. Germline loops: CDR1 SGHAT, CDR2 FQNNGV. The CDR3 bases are TGTGCCAGCAGCTTCTCGGGGGACGGGAACACTGAAGCTTTCTTT. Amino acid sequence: CASSFSGDGNTEAFF.

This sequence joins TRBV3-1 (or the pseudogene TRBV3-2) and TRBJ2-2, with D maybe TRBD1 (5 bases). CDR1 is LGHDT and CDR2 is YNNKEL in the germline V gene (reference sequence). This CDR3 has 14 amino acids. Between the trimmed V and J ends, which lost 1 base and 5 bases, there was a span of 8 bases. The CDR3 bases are TGTGCCAGCAGCCAAGCGTCAGGGACCGGGGAGCTGTTTTTT. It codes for CASSQASGTGELFF.